This note documents a single T cell receptor (beta chain) sequence. The CDR3 runs 14 residues. Germline trimming cut 4 bases from V and 6 bases from J; bases unmatched to any gene: 7. Germline CDR1 is SGHDN and CDR2 is FVKESK. The data belong to a study of blood T cell repertoires in COVID-19. Study overall: Specimens from acute and convalescent COVID-19 originated in the United States, Italy and Spain. T cells, B-cell-depleted T cells, or PBMCs supplied cDNA or gDNA.

Data came from immunoSEQ multiplex PCR; TCRdb stores just in-frame clones and leaves some out. The table lists roughly 250,000 clones, around 89% of them singletons. The sequenced sample was peripheral blood. The V gene is TRBV14, the J gene TRBJ2-7, with 9 nucleotides matching TRBD1. The TCR originated in a man aged 25-45 years with acute or convalescent COVID-19. CDR3 loop: CASSPSGTGTEQYF. The CDR3 region has the DNA TGTGCCAGCAGCCCGTCCGGGACAGGGACCGAGCAGTACTTC.